What follows is one T cell receptor (beta chain) and its context. The target antigen is unknown. CDR3 length: 13 amino acids. Deletions cut 6 bases from V and 4 bases from J, with 15 bases between. Germline V gene sequence: CDR1 DFQATT, CDR2 SNEGSKA (reference sequence). The record originates from a study of metastatic and nonmetastatic thyroid tumors. Points from the study as a whole: It was reportedly found that TCR beta diversity was significantly higher in malignant thyroid tumors than in benign nodules, a difference seen in both blood and tumor samples.

Using MiXCR, TCRdb re-called clones from the PCR reads. The table includes almost 35,000 clones, 35% to 45% detected once. There were no patients who had received any treatment before thyroid surgery. The material sequenced was tumor tissue. The clonotype originates from a female donor with papillary thyroid cancer or a benign thyroid nodule (not recorded which). Some clones in this sample may be carry-over from other donors' samples. This chain connects TRBV20-1 to TRBJ1-2; D uncertain. The CDR3 protein is CSASTREGYGYTF. For the CDR3, the DNA is TGCAGTGCCTCGACGCGGGAGGGCTATGGCTACACCTTC.